The clone carrying this T cell receptor beta chain has at least ten counts. This entry comes from a study of T cells in Graves' hyperthyroidism and ophthalmopathy. Template material for amplifying TCR beta CDR3 regions consisted of RNA transcripts. RT-PCR in the first round (using the HTBI primer set) targeted the TCR CDR3. TCRdb called the multiplex PCR reads again in MiXCR, with one record for every CDR3 protein. The profile covers 300,000 or so distinct CDR3 sequences, with roughly 18% appearing a single time and approximately 49% taken by the ten largest. CDR1 is MDHEN, CDR2 SYDVKM, per germline. This CDR3 spans 14 amino acids. V was clipped by 5 bases and J by 1 base, with 11 bases between them.

This TCR derives from a woman aged 45-60 years with Graves' hyperthyroidism. V usage is TRBV28 and J usage is TRBJ1-1, with D possibly being TRBD1 (6 bases). The material sequenced was blood. Here the CDR3 DNA reads TGTGCCAGCAGTATCACAGGGAGGAACACTGAAGCTTTCTTT. Translating it yields CASSITGRNTEAFF.